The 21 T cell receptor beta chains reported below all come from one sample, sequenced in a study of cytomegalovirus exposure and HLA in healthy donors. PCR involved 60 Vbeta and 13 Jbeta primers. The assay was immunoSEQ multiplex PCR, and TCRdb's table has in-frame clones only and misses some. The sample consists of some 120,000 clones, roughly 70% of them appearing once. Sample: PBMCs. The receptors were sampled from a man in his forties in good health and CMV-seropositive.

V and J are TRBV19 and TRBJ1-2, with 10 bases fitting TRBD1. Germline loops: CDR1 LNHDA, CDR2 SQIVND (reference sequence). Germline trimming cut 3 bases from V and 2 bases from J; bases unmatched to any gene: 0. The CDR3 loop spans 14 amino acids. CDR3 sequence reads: CASSMGQGNYGYTF. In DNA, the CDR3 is TGTGCCAGTAGTATGGGACAGGGGAACTATGGCTACACCTTC.

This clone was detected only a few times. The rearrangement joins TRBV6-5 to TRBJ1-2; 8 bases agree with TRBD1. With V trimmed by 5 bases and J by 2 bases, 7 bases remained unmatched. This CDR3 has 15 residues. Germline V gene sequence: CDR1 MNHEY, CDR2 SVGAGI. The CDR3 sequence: CASSRDRSRNYGYTF. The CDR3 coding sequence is TGTGCCAGCAGTCGGGACAGGTCGCGGAACTATGGCTACACCTTC.

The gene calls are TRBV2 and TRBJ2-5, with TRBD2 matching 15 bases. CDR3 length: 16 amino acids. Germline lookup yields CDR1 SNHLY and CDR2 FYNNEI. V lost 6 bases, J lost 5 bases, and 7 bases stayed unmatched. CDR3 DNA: TGTGCCAGCAGACGGACTAGCGGGGGGGATGGCGAGACCCAGTACTTC. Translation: CASRRTSGGDGETQYF.

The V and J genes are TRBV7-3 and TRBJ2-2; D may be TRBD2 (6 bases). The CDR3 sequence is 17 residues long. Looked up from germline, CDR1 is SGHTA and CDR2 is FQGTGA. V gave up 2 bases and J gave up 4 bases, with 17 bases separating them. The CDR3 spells CASSLLVAGSGTGELFF. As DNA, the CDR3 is TGTGCCAGCAGCTTATTAGTGGCGGGATCGGGCACCGGGGAGCTGTTTTTT.

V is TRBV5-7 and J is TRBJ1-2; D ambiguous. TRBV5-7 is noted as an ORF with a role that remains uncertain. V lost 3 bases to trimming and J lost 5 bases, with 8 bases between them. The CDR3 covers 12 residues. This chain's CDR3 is CASSSSGYGYTF. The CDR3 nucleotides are TGTGCCAGCAGCTCGTCAGGTTATGGCTACACCTTC.

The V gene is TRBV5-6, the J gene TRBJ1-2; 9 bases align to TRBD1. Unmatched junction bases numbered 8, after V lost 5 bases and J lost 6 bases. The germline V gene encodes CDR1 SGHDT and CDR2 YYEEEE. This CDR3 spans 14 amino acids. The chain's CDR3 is CASRPQGAWDGYTF. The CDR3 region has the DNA TGTGCCAGCAGGCCACAGGGGGCGTGGGATGGCTACACCTTC.

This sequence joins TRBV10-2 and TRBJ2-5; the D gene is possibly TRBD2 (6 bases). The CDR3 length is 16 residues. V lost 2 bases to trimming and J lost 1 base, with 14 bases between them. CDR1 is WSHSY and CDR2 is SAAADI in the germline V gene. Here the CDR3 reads CASSERWTNIQETQYF. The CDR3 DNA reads TGCGCCAGCAGTGAGCGATGGACTAACATCCAAGAGACCCAGTACTTC.

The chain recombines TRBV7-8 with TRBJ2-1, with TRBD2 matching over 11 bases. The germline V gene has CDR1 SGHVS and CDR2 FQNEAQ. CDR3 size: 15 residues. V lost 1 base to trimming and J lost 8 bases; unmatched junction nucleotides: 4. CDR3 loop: CASSLELAGVYEQFF. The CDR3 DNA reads TGTGCCAGCAGCTTAGAACTAGCGGGAGTCTATGAGCAGTTCTTC. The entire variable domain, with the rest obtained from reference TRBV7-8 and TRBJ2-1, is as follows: GAGVSQSPRYKVAKRGQDVALRCDPISGHVSLFWYQQALGQGPEFLTYFQNEAQLDKSGLPSDRFFAERPEGSVSTLKIQRTQQEDSAVYLCASSLELAGVYEQFFGPGTRLTVL.

The CDR3 DNA is TGTGCCAGCAGTGAATACCTAGGACTAGCGGGGGAGCAAGAGACCCAGTACTTC. Translation gives CASSEYLGLAGEQETQYF. The chain recombines TRBV6-1 with TRBJ2-5; the match to TRBD2 covers 13 bases. CDR3 size: 18 residues. CDR1 and CDR2 from the germline V gene are MNHNS and SASEGT. V trimming: 2 bases; J trimming: 2 bases; junction bases outside the gene matches: 8.

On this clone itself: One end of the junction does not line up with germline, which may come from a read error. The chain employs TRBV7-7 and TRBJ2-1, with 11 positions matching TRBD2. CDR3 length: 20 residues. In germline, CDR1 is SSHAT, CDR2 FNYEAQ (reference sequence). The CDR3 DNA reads TGTGCTAGCAGCCCTAAAAAACGAGATCCGGGACTAGCGGTATACAATGAGCAGTTCTTC. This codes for CASSPKKRDPGLAVYNEQFF. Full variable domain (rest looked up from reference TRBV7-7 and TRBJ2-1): GAGVSQSPRYKVTKRGQDVTLRCDPISSHATLYWYQQALGQGPEFLTYFNYEAQPDKSGLPSDRFSAERPEGSISTLTIQRTEQRDSAMYRCASSPKKRDPGLAVYNEQFFGPGTRLTVL.

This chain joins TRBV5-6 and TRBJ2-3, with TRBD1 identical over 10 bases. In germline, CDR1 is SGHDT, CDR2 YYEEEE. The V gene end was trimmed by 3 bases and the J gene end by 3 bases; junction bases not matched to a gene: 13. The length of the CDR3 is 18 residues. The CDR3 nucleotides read TGTGCCAGCAGCTCTTTTGGGGGGACAGGGGAGCGAACAGATACGCAGTATTTT. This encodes CASSSFGGTGERTDTQYF.

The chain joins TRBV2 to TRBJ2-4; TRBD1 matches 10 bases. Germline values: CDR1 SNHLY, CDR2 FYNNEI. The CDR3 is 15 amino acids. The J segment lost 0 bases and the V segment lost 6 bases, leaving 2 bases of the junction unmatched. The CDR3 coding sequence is TGTGCCAGCAGGGGGACAGGGGAAGCCAAAAACATTCAGTACTTC. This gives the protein CASRGTGEAKNIQYF.

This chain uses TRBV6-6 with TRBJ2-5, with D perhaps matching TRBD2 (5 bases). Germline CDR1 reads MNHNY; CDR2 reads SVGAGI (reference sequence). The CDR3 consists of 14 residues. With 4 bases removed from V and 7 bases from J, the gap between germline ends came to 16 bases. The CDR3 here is CASSFSDGITTQYF. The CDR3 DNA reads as TGTGCCAGCAGTTTCTCAGACGGGATAACGACCCAGTACTTC.

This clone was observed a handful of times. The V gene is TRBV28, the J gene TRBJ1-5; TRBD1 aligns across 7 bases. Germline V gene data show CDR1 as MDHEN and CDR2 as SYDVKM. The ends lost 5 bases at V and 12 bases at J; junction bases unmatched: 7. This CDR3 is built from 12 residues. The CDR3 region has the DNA TGTGCCAGCAGTCCTACAGGGGTGAGCCAGCATTTT. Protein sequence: CASSPTGVSQHF. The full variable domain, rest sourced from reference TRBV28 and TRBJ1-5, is DVKVTQSSRYLVKRTGEKVFLECVQDMDHENMFWYRQDPGLGLRLIYFSYDVKMKEKGDIPEGYSVSREKKERFSLILESASTNQTSMYLCASSPTGVSQHFGDGTRLSIL.

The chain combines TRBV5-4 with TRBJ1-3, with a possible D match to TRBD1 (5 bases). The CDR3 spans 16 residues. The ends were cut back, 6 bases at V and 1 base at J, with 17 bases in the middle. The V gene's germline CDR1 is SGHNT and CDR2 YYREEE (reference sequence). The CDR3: CASTRRGGGSGNTIYF. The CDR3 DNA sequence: TGTGCCAGCACCCGGAGGGGAGGAGGGTCTGGAAACACCATATATTTT.

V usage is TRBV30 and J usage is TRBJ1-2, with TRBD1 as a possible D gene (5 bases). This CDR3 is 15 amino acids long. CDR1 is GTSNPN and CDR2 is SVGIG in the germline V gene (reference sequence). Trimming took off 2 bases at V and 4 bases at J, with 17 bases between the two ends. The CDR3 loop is CAWSTLGRVIYGYTF. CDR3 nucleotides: TGTGCCTGGAGTACTCTGGGCAGGGTTATCTATGGCTACACCTTC.

The DNA for the CDR3 is TGTGCCAGCAGCTTGAGCACTGAAGCTTTCTTT. It yields the protein CASSLSTEAFF. The genes are TRBV11-2 and TRBJ1-1, with D uncertain. Germline CDR1 reads SGHAT; CDR2 reads FQNNGV. This CDR3 has 11 residues. Between the trimmed V and J ends, which lost 3 bases and 4 bases, there was a span of 3 bases.

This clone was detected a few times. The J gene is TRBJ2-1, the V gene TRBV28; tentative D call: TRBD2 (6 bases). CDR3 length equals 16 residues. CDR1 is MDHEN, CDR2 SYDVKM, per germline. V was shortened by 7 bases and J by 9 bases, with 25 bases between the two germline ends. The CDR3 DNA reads TGTGCCAGCACCATTCCCCGGGACCTTTTCGGGGGTGAGCAGTTCTTC. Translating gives CASTIPRDLFGGEQFF.

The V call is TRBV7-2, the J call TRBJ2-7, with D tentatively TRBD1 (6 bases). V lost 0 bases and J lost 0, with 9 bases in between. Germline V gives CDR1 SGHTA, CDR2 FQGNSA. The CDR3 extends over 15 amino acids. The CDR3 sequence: CASSLAPDSSYEQYF. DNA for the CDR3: TGTGCCAGCAGCTTAGCGCCGGACAGCTCCTACGAGCAGTACTTC. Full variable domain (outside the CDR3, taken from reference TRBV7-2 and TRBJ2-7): GAGVSQSPSNKVTEKGKDVELRCDPISGHTALYWYRQSLGQGLEFLIYFQGNSAPDKSGLPSDRFSAERTGGSVSTLTIQRTQQEDSAVYLCASSLAPDSSYEQYFGPGTRLTVT.

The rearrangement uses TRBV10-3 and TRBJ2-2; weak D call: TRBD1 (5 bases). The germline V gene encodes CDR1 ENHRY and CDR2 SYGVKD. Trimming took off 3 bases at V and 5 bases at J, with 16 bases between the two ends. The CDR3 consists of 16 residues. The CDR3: CAISEGAGLATGELFF. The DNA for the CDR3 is TGTGCCATCAGTGAAGGGGCAGGGCTGGCAACCGGGGAGCTGTTTTTT.

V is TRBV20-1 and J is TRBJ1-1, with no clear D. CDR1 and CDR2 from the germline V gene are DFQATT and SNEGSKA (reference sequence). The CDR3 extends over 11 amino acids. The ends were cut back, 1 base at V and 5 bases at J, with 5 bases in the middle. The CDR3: CSARGRTEAFF. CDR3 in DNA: TGCAGTGCTAGAGGGAGGACTGAAGCTTTCTTT.